One and the same sample provided the 10 T cell receptor beta chains below, sequenced in a study of human T cells and chemical hapten exposure. Time point specified: patch test 1, 2 weeks after DPC sensitization. Treatment given: therapeutic diphenylcyclopropenone sensitization with weekly scalp DPC. TCRdb redid the calling of the RACE reads with MiXCR, one entry per CDR3 protein. The sample includes approximately 77,000 distinct CDR3 sequences, roughly 7.2% of them seen just once. Sample: whole blood, taken in connection with sensitization to the hapten diphenylcyclopropenone (DPC). The receptors were gathered from a woman in her 30s with alopecia areata. Some clones in this sample may be carry-over from other donors' samples.

This clonotype showed up many times. V gene TRBV24-1 combines with J gene TRBJ2-1; D not certain. V gave up 1 base and J gave up 5 bases, with 5 bases separating them. This CDR3 contains 13 residues. CDR1 and CDR2 (germline): KGHDR, SFDVKD. The CDR3 reads CATSDFGHNEQFF. CDR3 nucleotide sequence: TGTGCCACCAGTGATTTTGGCCACAATGAGCAGTTCTTC.

This clonotype was detected ten times or more. The V gene is TRBV29-1, the J gene TRBJ1-5; a possible D gene is TRBD1 (6 bases). Germline V gene sequence: CDR1 SQVTM, CDR2 ANQGSEA. The CDR3 extends over 15 amino acids. V was cut by 7 bases and J by 3 bases, with 19 bases left in between. CDR3 nucleotides: TGCAGCGCCGGAGGGGGGGTAGGGTCCAATCAGCCCCAGCATTTT. Translating gives CSAGGGVGSNQPQHF.

The table lists this clonotype with many counts. V and J are TRBV7-2 and TRBJ2-1; 11 nucleotides line up with TRBD2. Per the germline V gene, CDR1 is SGHTA and CDR2 is FQGNSA. V lost 4 bases to trimming and J lost 2 bases; unmatched junction nucleotides: 1. This CDR3 contains 15 residues. The chain's CDR3 is CASSSLAGAYNEQFF. In DNA, the CDR3 is TGTGCCAGCAGCTCACTAGCGGGGGCCTACAATGAGCAGTTCTTC. The whole variable domain, filled in from reference TRBV7-2 and TRBJ2-1, reads GAGVSQSPSNKVTEKGKDVELRCDPISGHTALYWYRQSLGQGLEFLIYFQGNSAPDKSGLPSDRFSAERTGGSVSTLTIQRTQQEDSAVYLCASSSLAGAYNEQFFGPGTRLTVL.

This clonotype was counted many times. The genes are TRBV20-1 and TRBJ2-7; TRBD2 might be the D (6 bases). V lost 6 bases and J lost 4, with 22 bases in between. Per germline, CDR1 DFQATT and CDR2 SNEGSKA (reference sequence). The CDR3 is 15 amino acids. This chain's CDR3 is CSANGGTHLVYEQYF. The CDR3 coding sequence is TGCAGTGCAAATGGGGGGACGCATTTAGTGTACGAGCAGTACTTC.

There are many counts of this clonotype. The gene calls are TRBV5-1 and TRBJ2-1; 8 bases align to TRBD1. The CDR3 is 15 amino acids. Germline V CDR1 and CDR2: SGHRS, YFSETQ. V lost 2 bases and J lost 6; bases outside the gene matches: 7. The CDR3 reads CASSFRGRPGNEQFF. The CDR3 coding sequence is TGCGCCAGCAGCTTCAGGGGGCGCCCGGGCAATGAGCAGTTCTTC.

The V call is TRBV25-1, the J call TRBJ1-2, with D unresolved. CDR1 and CDR2 from the germline V gene are MGHDK and SYGVNS. Trimming removed 7 bases from V and 8 bases from J, with 17 bases in between. The CDR3 loop spans 13 amino acids. Here the CDR3 reads CASTGRSESGYTF. The CDR3, as DNA: TGTGCCAGCACTGGTAGATCGGAGTCCGGCTACACCTTC.

The CDR3 is CSAWGGDGNYEQYF. CDR3 nucleotides: TGCAGTGCGTGGGGGGGTGACGGTAACTACGAGCAGTACTTC. The chain carries TRBV20-1 and TRBJ2-7, with 7 nucleotides matching TRBD2. Germline V gene data show CDR1 as DFQATT and CDR2 as SNEGSKA (reference sequence). The CDR3 consists of 14 residues. Losses at the gene ends were 6 bases for V and 3 bases for J; bases not matched to a gene: 11.

This clonotype turned up a few times. The V call is TRBV9, the J call TRBJ1-2; D may be TRBD1 (5 bases). V was pared by 6 bases and J by 5 bases, with 17 bases between. The CDR3 runs to 14 residues. The germline V gene has CDR1 SGDLS and CDR2 YYNGEE. The CDR3 protein is CASNPGDREYGYTF. The CDR3 DNA reads as TGTGCCAGCAACCCGGGGGACCGGGAATATGGCTACACCTTC.

This clonotype has a count of ten or more. The genes are TRBV12-3 or TRBV12-4 and TRBJ2-3; 10 bases agree with TRBD1. V shed 6 bases, J shed 5 bases, and the junction held 2 bases outside the gene matches. The CDR3 extends over 13 amino acids. CDR3 nucleotides: TGTGCCAGCAGAGGGACAGGGGTAGATACGCAGTATTTT. It encodes CASRGTGVDTQYF.

The gene calls are TRBV11-2 and TRBJ1-6; TRBD1 might be the D (5 bases). Germline V CDR1 and CDR2: SGHAT, FQNNGV. The CDR3 has 16 residues. V shed 5 bases and J shed 3 bases, with 14 bases lying between them. CDR3 loop: CASSPTATGYNSPLHF. In DNA form, the CDR3 reads TGTGCCAGCAGCCCCACGGCCACAGGCTATAATTCACCCCTCCACTTT.